Shown below are 28 T cell receptor beta chains from a single sample sequenced in a study of graft-versus-host responses after intestinal transplantation. The antigens for these receptors are not known. Data came from immunoSEQ multiplex PCR; TCRdb stores just in-frame clones and leaves some out. The sample lists over 40,000 clones, approximately 84% occurring once. The input for sequencing was unstimulated CD4+ T cells sorted from spleen or lymph node cells, taken before transplant. The receptors stem from a human donor who was the organ donor for an intestinal transplant.

V usage is TRBV6-5 and J usage is TRBJ2-7; TRBD1 aligns across 9 bases. With V trimmed by 7 bases and J by 5 bases, 9 bases remained unmatched. Germline assignment: CDR1 MNHEY and CDR2 SVGAGI. This CDR3 is built from 14 residues. As DNA, the CDR3 is TGTGCCAGCATGGGACAGGGACTTATCGACGAGCAGTACTTC. Translated, it gives CASMGQGLIDEQYF.

This rearrangement joins TRBV5-6 to TRBJ2-3, with TRBD2 matching 8 bases. The germline CDR1 and CDR2 sequences are SGHDT and YYEEEE. V was pared by 6 bases and J by 3 bases, with 12 bases of the junction left unmatched. There are 16 residues in the CDR3. In nucleotides, the CDR3 is TGTGCCAGCACCCGTCCGGGGGGGCAGGGAACAGATACGCAGTATTTT. Translated, it gives CASTRPGGQGTDTQYF. The full variable domain, with the rest looked up from reference TRBV5-6 and TRBJ2-3, is DAGVTQSPTHLIKTRGQQVTLRCSPKSGHDTVSWYQQALGQGPQFIFQYYEEEERQRGNFPDRFSGHQFPNYSSELNVNALLLGDSALYLCASTRPGGQGTDTQYFGPGTRLTVL.

This chain uses TRBV5-1 with TRBJ2-1; 9 nucleotides line up with TRBD2. V trimming: 0 bases; J trimming: 5 bases; junction bases outside the gene matches: 0. The CDR3 is made up of 14 amino acids. Per germline, CDR1 SGHRS and CDR2 YFSETQ. DNA for the CDR3: TGCGCCAGCAGCTTGGTAGCGGGAGACAATGAGCAGTTCTTC. Amino acids: CASSLVAGDNEQFF.

The V gene is TRBV5-1, the J gene TRBJ1-2, with D possibly matching TRBD1 (5 bases). This CDR3 is built from 12 residues. Germline V gene lookup returns CDR1 SGHRS and CDR2 YFSETQ. Trimming left V 1 base short and J 6 bases short, with 7 bases between. This CDR3 reads CASSLSGDGYTF. The CDR3 nucleotides are TGCGCCAGCAGCTTGTCGGGGGATGGCTACACCTTC.

The chain joins TRBV7-2 to TRBJ2-3; 16 positions agree with TRBD2. The CDR3 covers 19 residues. V lost 2 bases, J lost 1 base, and 6 bases stayed unmatched. Per the germline V gene, CDR1 is SGHTA and CDR2 is FQGNSA. The CDR3 DNA reads as TGTGCCAGCAGCTTACCGGGACTAGCGGGAGGGCGGGGCACAGATACGCAGTATTTT. It codes for CASSLPGLAGGRGTDTQYF.

This rearrangement joins TRBV15 to TRBJ2-5, with TRBD2 matching 12 bases. CDR1 and CDR2 (germline): LNHNV, YYDKDF (reference sequence). V lost 0 bases and J lost 5; bases outside the gene matches: 7. The CDR3 runs to 17 residues. The CDR3 DNA is TGTGCCACCAGCAGAGATCCGACTAGCGGGAGTAAGGAGACCCAGTACTTC. Amino acid sequence: CATSRDPTSGSKETQYF.

This rearrangement joins TRBV11-2 to TRBJ2-7; 9 nucleotides match TRBD2. Germline-derived CDR1 and CDR2 are SGHAT and FQNNGV. J lost 3 bases, V lost 4 bases, and 10 bases had no gene match. The CDR3 sequence is 16 residues long. CDR3 sequence: CASSSTGTSRVYEQYF. The CDR3, as DNA: TGTGCCAGCAGCTCGACCGGGACTAGCAGAGTCTACGAGCAGTACTTC.

Of note for this clone: A read error may produce the germline difference seen at one junction end. This chain joins TRBV5-4 and TRBJ2-1, with TRBD2 matching 9 bases. The CDR3 sequence is 15 residues long. Germline V gives CDR1 SGHNT, CDR2 YYREEE (reference sequence). CDR3 sequence: CASSLGLASYNEQFF. The CDR3 DNA is TGTGCCAGCAGTTTGGGACTAGCCTCCTACAATGAGCAGTTCTTC.

The chain carries TRBV15 and TRBJ1-2, with TRBD1 matching 8 bases. Trimming took 5 bases from V and 2 from J; bases not matched to a gene: 16. This CDR3 has 18 amino acids. Germline CDR1 reads LNHNV; CDR2 reads YYDKDF (reference sequence). In DNA, the CDR3 is TGTGCCACCAGCCGCAAGACAGGGGTTTCAGTGACCAACTATGGCTACACCTTC. Encoded protein: CATSRKTGVSVTNYGYTF.

This clone was recorded once. The CDR3, as DNA: TGTGCCAGCAGCTTAACCGGGGGAGGATATACGCAGTATTTT. Translation gives CASSLTGGGYTQYF. The rearrangement uses TRBV7-2 and TRBJ2-3; TRBD2 is a possible D gene (6 bases). This CDR3 is 14 amino acids long. Deletions cut 2 bases from V and 7 bases from J, with 13 bases between. Per the germline V gene, CDR1 is SGHTA and CDR2 is FQGNSA.

This chain links TRBV5-6 with TRBJ2-3, with 8 bases matching TRBD2. V lost 1 base to trimming and J lost 0 bases; unmatched junction nucleotides: 10. The CDR3 is 18 residues long. Germline loops: CDR1 SGHDT, CDR2 YYEEEE. CDR3 protein: CASSLRVSASGSTDTQYF. In nucleotides, the CDR3 is TGTGCCAGCAGCTTGCGGGTTTCTGCTAGCGGGAGCACAGATACGCAGTATTTT.

The CDR3: CASSLGDRQETQYF. Written as DNA, the CDR3 is TGTGCCAGCAGTTTAGGGGACCGCCAAGAGACCCAGTACTTC. This chain uses TRBV27 with TRBJ2-5, with D perhaps TRBD1 or TRBD2 (5 bases each). The CDR3 spans 14 residues. Trimming removed 2 bases at V and 1 base at J, with 8 bases between. Looked up from germline, CDR1 is MNHEY and CDR2 is SMNVEV (reference sequence).

The chain employs TRBV30 and TRBJ2-2; 12 bases are a match to TRBD2. Germline V lookup: CDR1 GTSNPN, CDR2 SVGIG (reference sequence). The CDR3 is 16 residues long. V lost 0 bases to trimming and J lost 6 bases; unmatched junction nucleotides: 5. This chain's CDR3 is CAWSVGASGRAGELFF. The CDR3, as DNA: TGTGCCTGGAGTGTGGGGGCTAGCGGGAGGGCCGGGGAGCTGTTTTTT.

This chain connects TRBV19 to TRBJ1-5; the D gene is possibly TRBD1 (5 bases). The CDR3 is made up of 14 amino acids. Trimming pared 1 base from V and 5 bases from J, leaving 9 bases between. Germline assignment: CDR1 LNHDA and CDR2 SQIVND (reference sequence). Here the CDR3 DNA reads TGTGCCAGTAGTATAGGGGGCTTGGATCAGCCCCAGCATTTT. Its protein product is CASSIGGLDQPQHF. The full variable domain, completed using reference TRBV19 and TRBJ1-5, is DGGITQSPKYLFRKEGQNVTLSCEQNLNHDAMYWYRQDPGQGLRLIYYSQIVNDFQKGDIAEGYSVSREKKESFPLTVTSAQKNPTAFYLCASSIGGLDQPQHFGDGTRLSIL.

The chain carries TRBV10-3 and TRBJ1-1, with a weak D call TRBD1 (5 bases). The CDR3 has 14 residues. V lost 2 bases and J 1 base, leaving 8 bases between the germline ends. CDR1 ENHRY and CDR2 SYGVKD come from the germline V gene. CDR3 nucleotide sequence: TGTGCCATCAGTGAGGGGGCAGGGAACACTGAAGCTTTCTTT. It encodes CAISEGAGNTEAFF.

CDR3 nucleotide sequence: TGCAGCGGGTTACAGGGAGTCTATGGCTACACCTTC. It is translated as CSGLQGVYGYTF. This chain joins TRBV29-1 and TRBJ1-2; D is perhaps TRBD1 (6 bases). This CDR3 comprises 12 residues. Germline CDR1 SQVTM, CDR2 ANQGSEA. The V gene lost 7 bases and the J gene lost 4 bases, with 13 bases spanning the gap.

The genes are TRBV19 and TRBJ2-7; D not certain. Per germline, CDR1 LNHDA and CDR2 SQIVND (reference sequence). V shed 6 bases and J shed 1 base, with 10 bases lying between them. The CDR3 totals 13 residues. The CDR3: CASSPDKSYEQYF. The CDR3 nucleotides are TGTGCCAGTAGCCCTGACAAATCCTACGAGCAGTACTTC.

The chain uses TRBV6-5 and TRBJ2-1, with D perhaps matching TRBD2 (6 bases). With 4 bases removed from V and 0 bases from J, the gap between germline ends came to 13 bases. The CDR3 is made up of 16 amino acids. Germline V gene lookup returns CDR1 MNHEY and CDR2 SVGAGI. For the CDR3, the DNA is TGTGCCAGCAGTTTATTTAGCGGAAGCTCCTACAATGAGCAGTTCTTC. Translation: CASSLFSGSSYNEQFF.

This clone showed up just a few times. The V and J genes are TRBV7-9 and TRBJ1-6, with D tentatively TRBD1 (6 bases). V lost 3 bases to trimming and J lost 7 bases, with 10 bases between them. The CDR3 is 14 residues long. CDR1 SEHNR and CDR2 FQNEAQ come from the germline V gene (reference sequence). CDR3 in DNA: TGTGCCAGCAGCTTGGACAGTAGGAATTCACCCCTCCACTTT. Translating it yields CASSLDSRNSPLHF.

The rearrangement links TRBV18 to TRBJ2-7, with 9 nucleotides matching TRBD2. The CDR3 totals 15 residues. Germline CDR1 and CDR2: KGHSH and LQKENI. With 4 bases clipped from V and 2 bases from J, the junction kept 6 bases outside the gene matches. CDR3 DNA sequence: TGTGCCAGCTCACTCTTTAGCGGGGGCACCTACGAGCAGTACTTC. This translates into CASSLFSGGTYEQYF. The variable domain in full, completed from reference TRBV18 and TRBJ2-7, reads NAGVMQNPRHLVRRRGQEARLRCSPMKGHSHVYWYRQLPEEGLKFMVYLQKENIIDESGMPKERFSAEFPKEGPSILRIQQVVRGDSAAYFCASSLFSGGTYEQYFGPGTRLTVT.

This clone was found a few times. This rearrangement joins TRBV4-1 to TRBJ2-6; D possibly matches TRBD1 or TRBD2 (5 bases each). With 5 bases removed from V and 0 bases from J, the gap between germline ends came to 17 bases. The germline V gene has CDR1 MGHRA and CDR2 YSYEKL. This CDR3 has 18 amino acids. This chain's CDR3 is CASSYRDLGPSGANVLTF. In DNA form, the CDR3 reads TGCGCCAGCAGCTACCGGGACCTAGGCCCCTCTGGGGCCAACGTCCTGACTTTC.

This clone was observed a single time. The gene calls are TRBV11-2 and TRBJ2-5, with 7 positions matching TRBD2. Germline V gives CDR1 SGHAT, CDR2 FQNNGV. The J segment lost 2 bases and the V segment lost 1 base, leaving 7 bases of the junction unmatched. CDR3 length: 16 amino acids. The CDR3 sequence: CASSLGQGGPQETQYF. The CDR3 DNA reads TGTGCCAGCAGCTTAGGCCAGGGAGGGCCTCAAGAGACCCAGTACTTC.

The chain has TRBV5-4 and TRBJ1-2; maybe TRBD1 (6 bases). The CDR3 is made up of 14 amino acids. V dropped 0 bases and J dropped 4 bases, with 10 bases sitting between them. Per the germline V gene, CDR1 is SGHNT and CDR2 is YYREEE (reference sequence). CDR3 residues: CASSLADSSYGYTF. CDR3 coding DNA: TGTGCCAGCAGCTTGGCGGACAGCTCCTATGGCTACACCTTC.

This clone was found once. The V and J genes are TRBV5-6 and TRBJ2-3; 9 positions agree with TRBD2. Germline-derived CDR1 and CDR2 are SGHDT and YYEEEE. The length of the CDR3 is 15 residues. V lost 5 bases to trimming and J lost 10 bases; unmatched junction nucleotides: 14. CDR3 coding DNA: TGTGCCAGCAGTCCTAGCGGGGTCCCTCCTTCATCGCAGTATTTT. Translating it yields CASSPSGVPPSSQYF.

This clone appeared once. The chain employs TRBV5-6 and TRBJ2-2, with TRBD2 matching over 8 bases. Germline-derived CDR1 and CDR2 are SGHDT and YYEEEE. Germline trimming cut 2 bases from V and 7 bases from J; bases unmatched to any gene: 10. The CDR3 extends over 16 amino acids. The CDR3 reads CASSFGSGGPSGELFF. The CDR3 DNA is TGTGCCAGCAGCTTTGGATCGGGAGGGCCCAGCGGGGAGCTGTTTTTT.

The V call is TRBV6-1, the J call TRBJ2-7; 8 bases fit TRBD2. V lost 8 bases, J lost 3 bases, and 6 bases stayed unmatched. The CDR3 extends over 13 amino acids. Germline V CDR1 and CDR2: MNHNS, SASEGT. The CDR3 protein is CASRGGPNYEQYF. As DNA, the CDR3 is TGTGCCAGCCGGGGGGGGCCAAACTACGAGCAGTACTTC.

The V and J genes are TRBV7-9 and TRBJ1-5; D gene uncertain. Trimming left V 5 bases short and J 5 bases short, with 10 bases between. Per germline, CDR1 SEHNR and CDR2 FQNEAQ (reference sequence). The CDR3 is 13 residues long. As DNA, the CDR3 is TGTGCCAGCAGCCCAGACACCTATCAGCCCCAGCATTTT. Translation: CASSPDTYQPQHF.

V is TRBV5-1 and J is TRBJ2-6; no firm D call. V was shortened by 1 base and J by 4 bases, with 15 bases between the two germline ends. The CDR3 loop spans 17 amino acids. In germline, CDR1 is SGHRS, CDR2 YFSETQ. The chain's CDR3 is CASSLPSAPAGANVLTF. The CDR3 nucleotides are TGCGCCAGCAGCTTGCCGAGCGCCCCGGCCGGGGCCAACGTCCTGACTTTC.